This TCR beta chain was found in a study of Ad26.COV2.S vaccination and SARS-CoV-2 variants. The wider study: The donor belonged to the COV1001 Ad26.COV2.S trial arm. General study findings and limits: Analytic work on TCR breadth and depth might have understated the full extent of total T cell responses. It was vaccine recipients, not placebo recipients, who had the higher spike-specific TCR breadth.

TCRdb keeps only in-frame clones here, not all; method: immunoSEQ multiplex PCR. The table lists around 300,000 clones, about 88% of them singletons. This clone appeared a few times. Its antigen remains unknown. This CDR3 spans 13 amino acids. Deletions cut 3 bases from V and 2 bases from J, with 8 bases between. Germline V CDR1 and CDR2: SEHNR, FQNEAQ (reference sequence). This sample's treatment: some 20 received Ad26.COV2.S at low or high dose, single or two shots; five or six received placebo; per-sample allocation not given. At day 63 after the first vaccine or placebo injection, samples were drawn. This person who donated was an adult of 18-55 years in Boston.

The rearrangement joins TRBV7-9 to TRBJ2-7; D is possibly TRBD2 (6 bases). This clonotype originated in a person aged 18-65 years who received the Ad26.COV2.S COVID-19 vaccine or a placebo. The sequencing used peripheral blood, collected in a trial of Ad26.COV2.S vaccine versus placebo. The CDR3 DNA follows: TGTGCCAGCAGCTTCTGGGGGGCCTACGAGCAGTACTTC. Protein: CASSFWGAYEQYF.